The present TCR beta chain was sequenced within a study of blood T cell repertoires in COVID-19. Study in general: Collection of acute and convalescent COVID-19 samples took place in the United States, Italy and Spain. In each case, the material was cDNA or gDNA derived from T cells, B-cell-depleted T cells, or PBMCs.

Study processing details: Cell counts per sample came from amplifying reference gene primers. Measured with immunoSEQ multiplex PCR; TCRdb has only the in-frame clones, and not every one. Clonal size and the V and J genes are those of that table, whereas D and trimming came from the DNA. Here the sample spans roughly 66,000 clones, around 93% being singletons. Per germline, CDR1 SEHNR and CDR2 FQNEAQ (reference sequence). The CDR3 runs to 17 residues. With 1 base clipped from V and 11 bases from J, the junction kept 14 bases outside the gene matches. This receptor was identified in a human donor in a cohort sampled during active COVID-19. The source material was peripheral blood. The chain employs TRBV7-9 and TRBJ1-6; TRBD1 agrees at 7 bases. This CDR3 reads CASSLGSWTGKYTPLHF. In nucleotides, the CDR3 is TGTGCCAGCAGCTTAGGATCCTGGACAGGTAAGTATACACCCCTCCACTTT.